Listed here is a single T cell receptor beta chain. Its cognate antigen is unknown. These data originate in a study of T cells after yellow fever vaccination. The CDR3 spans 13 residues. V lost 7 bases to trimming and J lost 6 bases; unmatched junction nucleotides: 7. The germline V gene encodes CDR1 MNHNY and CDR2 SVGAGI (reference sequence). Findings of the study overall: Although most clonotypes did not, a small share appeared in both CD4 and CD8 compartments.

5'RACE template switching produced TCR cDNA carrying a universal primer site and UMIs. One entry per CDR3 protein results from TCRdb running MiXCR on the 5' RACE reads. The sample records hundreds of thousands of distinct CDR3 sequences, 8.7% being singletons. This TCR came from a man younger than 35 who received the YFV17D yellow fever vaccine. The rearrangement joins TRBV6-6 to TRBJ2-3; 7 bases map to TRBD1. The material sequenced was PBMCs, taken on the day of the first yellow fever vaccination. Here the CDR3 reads CASTKDRWDTQYF. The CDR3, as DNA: TGTGCCAGCACCAAGGACAGGTGGGATACGCAGTATTTT.